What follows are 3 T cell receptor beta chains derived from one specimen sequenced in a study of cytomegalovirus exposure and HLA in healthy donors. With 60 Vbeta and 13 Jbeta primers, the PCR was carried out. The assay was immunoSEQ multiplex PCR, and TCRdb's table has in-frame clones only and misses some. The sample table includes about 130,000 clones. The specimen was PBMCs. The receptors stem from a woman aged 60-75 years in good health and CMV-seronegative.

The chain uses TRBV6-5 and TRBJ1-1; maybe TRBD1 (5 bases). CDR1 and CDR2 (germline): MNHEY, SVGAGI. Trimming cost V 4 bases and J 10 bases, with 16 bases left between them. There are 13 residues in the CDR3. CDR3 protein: CASSSDAGGRAFF. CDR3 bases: TGTGCCAGCAGTTCCGACGCGGGGGGACGAGCTTTCTTT.

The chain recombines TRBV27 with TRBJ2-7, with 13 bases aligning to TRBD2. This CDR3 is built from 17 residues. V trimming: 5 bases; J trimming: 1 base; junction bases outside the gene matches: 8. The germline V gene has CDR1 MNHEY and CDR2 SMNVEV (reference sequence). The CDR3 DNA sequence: TGTGCCAGCAGTGCGGTAGGGACTAGCGGGACTTCCTACGAGCAGTACTTC. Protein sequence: CASSAVGTSGTSYEQYF.

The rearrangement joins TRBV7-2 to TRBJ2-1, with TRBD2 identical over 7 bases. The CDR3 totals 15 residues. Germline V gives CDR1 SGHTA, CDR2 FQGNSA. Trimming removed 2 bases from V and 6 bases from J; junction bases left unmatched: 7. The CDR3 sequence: CASSLQGGRGNEQFF. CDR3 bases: TGTGCCAGCAGCTTACAGGGCGGGAGAGGCAATGAGCAGTTCTTC.